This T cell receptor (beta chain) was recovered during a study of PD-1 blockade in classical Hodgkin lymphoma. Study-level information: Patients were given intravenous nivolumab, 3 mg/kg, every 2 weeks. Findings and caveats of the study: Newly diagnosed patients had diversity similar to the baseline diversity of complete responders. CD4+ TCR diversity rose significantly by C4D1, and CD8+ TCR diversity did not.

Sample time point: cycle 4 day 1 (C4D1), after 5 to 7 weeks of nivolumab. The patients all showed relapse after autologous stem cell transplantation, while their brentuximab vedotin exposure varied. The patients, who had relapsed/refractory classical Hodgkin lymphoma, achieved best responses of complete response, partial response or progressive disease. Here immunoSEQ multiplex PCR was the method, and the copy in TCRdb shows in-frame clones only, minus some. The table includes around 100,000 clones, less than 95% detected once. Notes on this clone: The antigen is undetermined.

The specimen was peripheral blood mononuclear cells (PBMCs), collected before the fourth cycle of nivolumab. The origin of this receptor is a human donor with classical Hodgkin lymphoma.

In DNA, the CDR3 is TGTGCCAGCAGGATTAGCGGGGGGGCGGAGACCCAGTACTTC. It codes for CASRISGGAETQYF. This chain links TRBV7-2 with TRBJ2-5, with 11 bases aligning to TRBD2. Germline V gene sequence: CDR1 SGHTA, CDR2 FQGNSA. This CDR3 contains 14 residues. After removal of 6 bases from V and 5 bases from J, the junction contained 5 bases not matched to a gene.